This T cell receptor beta chain comes out of a study of cytomegalovirus exposure and HLA in healthy donors. As for this clone: Its specificity is not known.

Points from the study as a whole: Diagnosis of cytomegalovirus status made by the classifier reportedly showed high specificity and sensitivity. Earlier findings revealed that most TCR beta V segments proved productive either about 87% or about 30% of the time. Indistinguishable V segments, including TRBV6-2 and TRBV6-3, were excluded. Reportedly, HLA-A and HLA-B alleles of most subjects were accurately predicted from TCR beta.

Germline CDR1 reads SGDLS; CDR2 reads YYNGEE. The CDR3 is made up of 16 amino acids. V shed 4 bases and J 8 bases; nucleotides not matched to a gene: 8. Vbeta (60) and Jbeta (13) primers were used in the PCR. TCRdb keeps only in-frame clones here, not all; method: immunoSEQ multiplex PCR. The sample has 100,000 or so clones; approximately 80% are singletons. The TCR sequence derives from a male donor in good health and CMV-seronegative. The gene calls are TRBV9 and TRBJ2-2; TRBD2 matches at 13 bases. Material for sequencing was PBMCs. CDR3 region: CASSPTSGRALGELFF. In DNA form, the CDR3 reads TGTGCCAGCAGCCCAACTAGCGGGAGGGCATTAGGGGAGCTGTTTTTT.